This passage covers 28 T cell receptor beta chains from one sample sequenced in a study of CD8 T cells in ankylosing spondylitis. TCRdb re-derived calls from the 5' RACE reads in MiXCR, one entry per CDR3 protein. The sample has 250,000 to 400,000 distinct CDR3 sequences, around 10% seen once. The sample consisted of blood, either unsorted or a sorted T cell fraction (not recorded which). Receptors originate from a female donor with ankylosing spondylitis or in good health (not recorded which).

This clonotype has ten or more counts. The chain is built from TRBV29-1 and TRBJ1-1; D not certain. Between the trimmed V and J ends, which lost 1 base and 0 bases, there was a span of 9 bases. The CDR3 has 14 residues. Germline V gives CDR1 SQVTM, CDR2 ANQGSEA. The CDR3 sequence: CSVEGRLMNTEAFF. CDR3 sequence (DNA): TGCAGCGTTGAAGGGAGACTAATGAACACTGAAGCTTTCTTT.

The CDR3 loop reads CSVDGGPGSEKLFF. As DNA, the CDR3 is TGCAGCGTTGACGGGGGACCCGGGAGTGAAAAACTGTTTTTT. The V gene is TRBV29-1, the J gene TRBJ1-4; tentatively, D is TRBD1 (5 bases). CDR3 length: 14 residues. Trimming stripped 3 bases from V and 7 bases from J, with 15 bases between. Germline V gene sequence: CDR1 SQVTM, CDR2 ANQGSEA.

The rearrangement links TRBV3-1 to TRBJ2-3; 9 positions match TRBD1. Losses at the gene ends were 2 bases for V and 1 base for J; bases not matched to a gene: 7. The CDR3 runs to 17 residues. CDR1 and CDR2 from the germline V gene are LGHDT and YNNKEL (reference sequence). This chain's CDR3 is CASSQHVQGAGTDTQYF. CDR3 DNA: TGTGCCAGCAGCCAACACGTACAGGGGGCTGGCACAGATACGCAGTATTTT.

This sequence joins TRBV24-1 and TRBJ2-3, with 7 bases that match TRBD1. Per the germline V gene, CDR1 is KGHDR and CDR2 is SFDVKD. V was clipped by 1 base and J by 2 bases; unmatched bases: 5. CDR3 length equals 16 residues. The CDR3 is CATSDFRDSDTDTQYF. The CDR3 bases are TGTGCCACCAGTGATTTCCGGGACAGTGACACAGATACGCAGTATTTT.

This clonotype was seen only a few times. The chain joins TRBV11-2 to TRBJ2-5; no definite D call. Trimming removed 1 base at V and 1 base at J, with 13 bases between. This CDR3 is 16 amino acids long. The germline CDR1 and CDR2 sequences are SGHAT and FQNNGV. CDR3 in DNA: TGTGCCAGCAGCTTAGTGCGGCAATCTACCCAAGAGACCCAGTACTTC. Protein sequence: CASSLVRQSTQETQYF.

This clonotype was picked up many times. This chain uses TRBV29-1 with TRBJ1-3, with a tentative D call TRBD1 (5 bases). The CDR3 is 11 amino acids. The germline CDR1 and CDR2 sequences are SQVTM and ANQGSEA. Trimming stripped 3 bases from V and 7 bases from J, with 7 bases between. The CDR3: CSVDRANTIYF. The CDR3 nucleotides are TGCAGCGTTGACAGGGCCAACACCATATATTTT.

This clonotype turned up a few times. The chain employs TRBV5-1 and TRBJ2-3; 8 bases match TRBD2. CDR1 and CDR2 (germline): SGHRS, YFSETQ. The CDR3 contains 19 residues. The trim removed 0 bases at V and 4 bases at J, leaving 16 bases unmatched. Here the CDR3 DNA reads TGCGCCAGCAGCTTGGAAGCGGGAGCCCAGCATAGCTATCCAGATACGCAGTATTTT. This encodes CASSLEAGAQHSYPDTQYF.

The chain links TRBV12-3 or TRBV12-4 to TRBJ1-2; D perhaps matches TRBD1 (6 bases). The CDR3 spans 13 residues. The V and J ends lost 1 base and 12 bases respectively, with 15 bases between them. The CDR3 coding sequence is TGTGCCAGCAGTTTAGGGGGGGCTGAGGGCGACACCTTC. Translation gives CASSLGGAEGDTF.

Many counts were recorded for this clonotype. V and J are TRBV20-1 and TRBJ1-1, with unresolved D. The germline CDR1 and CDR2 sequences are DFQATT and SNEGSKA (reference sequence). V was shortened by 4 bases and J by 8 bases, with 17 bases between the two germline ends. The CDR3 consists of 13 residues. CDR3 nucleotide sequence: TGCAGTGCTAATTTGCCCGGGCATATAGAAGCTTTCTTT. It is translated as CSANLPGHIEAFF.

This clonotype was recorded a few times. The rearrangement uses TRBV12-3 or TRBV12-4 and TRBJ2-7; 8 bases match TRBD1. The CDR3 loop spans 14 amino acids. The J segment lost 5 bases and the V segment lost 3 bases, leaving 6 bases of the junction unmatched. CDR3 amino acids: CASSFSGGGDEQYF. Written as DNA, the CDR3 is TGTGCCAGCAGTTTCTCAGGGGGCGGCGACGAGCAGTACTTC.

The CDR3 region has the DNA TGCAATGGGGGCCTCCATGATAACTATGGCTACACCTTC. Protein: CNGGLHDNYGYTF. This chain uses TRBV20-1 with TRBJ1-2, with a tentative D call TRBD1 (6 bases). From germline, CDR1 is DFQATT and CDR2 SNEGSKA (reference sequence). The CDR3 extends over 13 amino acids.

In its sample, this clonotype was seen many times. The chain joins TRBV29-1 to TRBJ2-2; 8 bases align to TRBD2. Germline CDR1 and CDR2: SQVTM and ANQGSEA. The V segment lost 6 bases and the J segment 5 bases; nucleotides outside the gene matches: 2. There are 12 residues in the CDR3. The CDR3 DNA reads TGCAGCGTCGGGAGGGGGACCGGGGAGCTGTTTTTT. It is translated as CSVGRGTGELFF.

There are many counts of this clonotype. The V gene is TRBV7-8, the J gene TRBJ1-2, with D tentatively TRBD1 (5 bases). Trimming took 5 bases from V and 4 from J, leaving 17 bases between them. The germline CDR1 and CDR2 sequences are SGHVS and FQNEAQ. CDR3 length: 15 amino acids. The CDR3 region has the DNA TGTGCCAGCAGCCCGGGGGTTGGGGGTTCCTATGGCTACACCTTC. Encoded protein: CASSPGVGGSYGYTF.

This clonotype was seen repeatedly, ten times or more. The chain couples TRBV20-1 to TRBJ2-7; D might be TRBD1 (6 bases). The V and J ends lost 6 bases and 1 base respectively, with 10 bases between them. CDR1 is DFQATT, CDR2 SNEGSKA, per germline (reference sequence). The CDR3 spans 12 residues. This chain's CDR3 is CSAEGQSYEQYF. The CDR3, as DNA: TGCAGTGCCGAAGGACAGTCCTACGAGCAGTACTTC.

This chain uses TRBV7-2 with TRBJ2-7; D unclear. The CDR3 is 13 amino acids. V lost 2 bases to trimming and J lost 7 bases, with 12 bases between them. Germline values: CDR1 SGHTA, CDR2 FQGNSA. CDR3 protein: CASSLPEVMEQYF. CDR3 bases: TGTGCCAGCAGCTTACCCGAAGTGATGGAGCAGTACTTC. Full variable domain (rest looked up from reference TRBV7-2 and TRBJ2-7): GAGVSQSPSNKVTEKGKDVELRCDPISGHTALYWYRQSLGQGLEFLIYFQGNSAPDKSGLPSDRFSAERTGGSVSTLTIQRTQQEDSAVYLCASSLPEVMEQYFGPGTRLTVT.

This clonotype was picked up many times. The gene calls are TRBV5-1 and TRBJ2-1; 12 bases align to TRBD2. CDR3 length equals 17 residues. The V gene's germline CDR1 is SGHRS and CDR2 YFSETQ. V shed 4 bases, J shed 9 bases, and the junction held 14 bases outside the gene matches. The DNA for the CDR3 is TGCGCCAGCAGCCTACTCCTGACTAGCGGGAGTAATGGTGAGCAGTTCTTC. This translates into CASSLLLTSGSNGEQFF.

This clonotype has a count of ten or more. For the CDR3, the DNA is TGTGCCAGCAGCCTAGGGACTAGCGGGAGTTTCGAGCAGTACTTC. Its protein product is CASSLGTSGSFEQYF. The rearrangement uses TRBV7-2 and TRBJ2-7; 14 bases are a match to TRBD2. Germline CDR1 SGHTA, CDR2 FQGNSA. V was clipped by 5 bases and J by 6 bases; unmatched bases: 6. The CDR3 runs 15 residues.

The CDR3 spells CASSQVAGNHNEQFF. In nucleotides, the CDR3 is TGTGCCAGCAGCCAAGTAGCGGGGAACCACAATGAGCAGTTCTTC. The V gene is TRBV3-1, the J gene TRBJ2-1; 8 nucleotides align to TRBD2. The CDR3 has 15 amino acids. V dropped 1 base and J dropped 5; count of bases not matched to a gene: 4. From germline, CDR1 is LGHDT and CDR2 YNNKEL (reference sequence).

This clonotype was seen more than once but under ten times. V usage is TRBV20-1 and J usage is TRBJ2-1; D might be TRBD2 (7 bases). The CDR3 consists of 17 residues. V was clipped by 0 bases and J by 0 bases, with 15 bases between them. The germline V gene encodes CDR1 DFQATT and CDR2 SNEGSKA (reference sequence). CDR3 sequence reads: CSARDWAGAPSYNEQFF. The CDR3 bases are TGCAGTGCTAGAGATTGGGCGGGGGCTCCCTCCTACAATGAGCAGTTCTTC.

Comments on this clonotype: A much bigger clone sits one base away, suggesting this may be a read error. Because the CDR3 is missing its conserved closing phenylalanine or tryptophan, this is likely a read error. The rearrangement links TRBV7-2 to TRBJ1-1, with 8 bases identical to TRBD1. In germline, CDR1 is SGHTA, CDR2 FQGNSA. This CDR3 comprises 14 residues. V shed 5 bases, J shed 5 bases, and the junction held 7 bases outside the gene matches. The CDR3 nucleotides read TGTGCCAGCAGCCCTCAGGGGGCGCGGACTGAAGCTTTCTTA. Protein: CASSPQGARTEAFL.

This clonotype has at least ten counts. This chain joins TRBV6-5 and TRBJ2-7; 7 bases are shared with TRBD2. The V gene's germline CDR1 is MNHEY and CDR2 SVGAGI. The CDR3 loop spans 12 amino acids. Trimming cost V 4 bases and J 6 bases; bases outside gene matches: 3. CDR3 region: CASSSPGGEQYF. CDR3 sequence (DNA): TGTGCCAGCAGTTCCCCGGGGGGCGAGCAGTACTTC.

The gene calls are TRBV5-5 and TRBJ1-3, with 8 nucleotides matching TRBD1. Unmatched junction bases numbered 3, after V lost 1 base and J lost 3 bases. This CDR3 is built from 15 residues. In germline, CDR1 is SGHKS, CDR2 YYEKEE (reference sequence). CDR3 amino acids: CASSLTGGLGNTIYF. CDR3 bases: TGTGCCAGCAGCTTGACAGGGGGTCTTGGAAACACCATATATTTT.

There are a few counts of this clonotype. DNA of the CDR3: TGTGCCAGCAGTTTTGCGGGAGAGACCCAGTACTTC. This sequence encodes CASSFAGETQYF. The chain has TRBV12-3 or TRBV12-4 and TRBJ2-5, with D possibly matching TRBD2 (5 bases). The V end lost 3 bases, the J end lost 4 bases, and 6 bases lay between the germline ends. CDR3 length: 12 amino acids.

The chain combines TRBV24-1 with TRBJ2-2, with D possibly matching TRBD2 (5 bases). In germline, CDR1 is KGHDR, CDR2 SFDVKD. CDR3 length: 15 amino acids. The V end lost 4 bases, the J end lost 5 bases, and 13 bases lay between the germline ends. CDR3 loop: CATSDRDPGTGELFF. CDR3 in DNA: TGTGCCACCAGTGACCGGGATCCGGGGACCGGGGAGCTGTTTTTT.

This clonotype was detected ten times or more. The chain couples TRBV9 to TRBJ1-1; 10 nucleotides agree with TRBD1. The J segment lost 5 bases and the V segment lost 3 bases, leaving 10 bases of the junction unmatched. Germline CDR1 is SGDLS and CDR2 is YYNGEE. The CDR3 totals 16 residues. The CDR3 is CASSALTGGVGTEAFF. CDR3 in DNA: TGTGCCAGCAGCGCCCTGACAGGGGGCGTCGGGACTGAAGCTTTCTTT.

This clonotype was found many times. The chain couples TRBV6-5 to TRBJ2-1, with 11 bases fitting TRBD2. The CDR3 runs 16 residues. Losses at the gene ends were 2 bases for V and 0 bases for J; bases not matched to a gene: 0. Per germline, CDR1 MNHEY and CDR2 SVGAGI. For the CDR3, the DNA is TGTGCCAGCAGTTACACTAGCGGGAGCTCCTACAATGAGCAGTTCTTC. It is translated as CASSYTSGSSYNEQFF.

The chain couples TRBV6-2 or TRBV6-3 to TRBJ2-1; D might be TRBD1 (6 bases). The CDR3 has 15 amino acids. Trimming removed 7 bases from V and 10 bases from J, with 23 bases in between. The germline gives CDR1 MNHEY, CDR2 SVGEGT. The CDR3 region has the DNA TGTGCCAGCAAAACCTTTGGGACACCGGTCCCGGAGCAGTTCTTC. Translated, it gives CASKTFGTPVPEQFF.

Ten or more counts support this clonotype. J is TRBJ2-1 and V is TRBV4-3; 9 nucleotides agree with TRBD1. Germline values: CDR1 LGHNA, CDR2 YSLEER. J was trimmed by 4 bases and V by 0 bases; bases with no gene match: 4. The CDR3 runs 16 residues. This CDR3 is CASSQDQGQGYNEQFF. Written as DNA, the CDR3 is TGCGCCAGCAGCCAAGATCAGGGACAGGGTTACAATGAGCAGTTCTTC.